This entry features one T cell receptor (beta chain) sequence. CDR1 is MNHEY and CDR2 is SVGAGI in the germline V gene. The V gene lost 0 bases and the J gene lost 2 bases, with 10 bases spanning the gap. The CDR3 is made up of 15 amino acids. The sample is drawn from a study of cytomegalovirus exposure and HLA in healthy donors. With 60 Vbeta and 13 Jbeta primers, the PCR was carried out. Clones were sequenced by immunoSEQ multiplex PCR, and TCRdb holds only the in-frame ones, with some missing. The sample shows around 87,000 clones, approximately 84% of them seen only once. The sample consisted of PBMCs. The clonotype was recovered from a girl aged 2 to 9 in good health and CMV-seropositive. The V call is TRBV6-5, the J call TRBJ1-2; D uncertain. In DNA form, the CDR3 reads TGTGCCAGCAGTTACTCGAGCGGCAGCAACTATGGCTACACCTTC. Protein product: CASSYSSGSNYGYTF.